Below are 16 T cell receptor beta chains sequenced from a single sample in a study of PD-1 blockade in classical Hodgkin lymphoma. Brentuximab vedotin exposure varied, and every patient relapsed after autologous stem cell transplantation. Sequencing used immunoSEQ multiplex PCR; TCRdb keeps in-frame clones, though not all of them. This table holds 65,000 to 95,000 clones, roughly 90% found once. The material was peripheral blood mononuclear cells (PBMCs), obtained at baseline. The receptors stem from a human donor with classical Hodgkin lymphoma.

The chain links TRBV29-1 to TRBJ1-4; D call uncertain. Germline assignment: CDR1 SQVTM and CDR2 ANQGSEA. The CDR3 extends over 13 amino acids. With 0 bases removed from V and 14 bases from J, the gap between germline ends came to 16 bases. The CDR3, as DNA: TGCAGCGTTGAAGAGGGTACGGGGAGAGGGCTGTTTTTT. It encodes CSVEEGTGRGLFF. The whole variable domain, filled in from reference TRBV29-1 and TRBJ1-4, reads SAVISQKPSRDICQRGTSLTIQCQVDSQVTMMFWYRQQPGQSLTLIATANQGSEATYESGFVIDKFPISRPNLTFSTLTVSNMSPEDSSIYLCSVEEGTGRGLFFGSGTQLSVL.

The chain carries TRBV7-6 and TRBJ1-1, with no clear D. The germline V and J ends were trimmed by 5 bases and 1 base, with 8 bases remaining between them. CDR3 length equals 13 residues. Germline V gene sequence: CDR1 SGHVS, CDR2 FNYEAQ. CDR3 region: CASSLTENTEAFF. The DNA for the CDR3 is TGTGCCAGCAGCCTAACAGAGAACACTGAAGCTTTCTTT.

The gene calls are TRBV5-4 and TRBJ2-7; D gene uncertain. Germline assignment: CDR1 SGHNT and CDR2 YYREEE (reference sequence). The CDR3 spans 15 residues. The V end lost 4 bases, the J end lost 1 base, and 15 bases lay between the germline ends. CDR3 loop: CASSQWGLQSYEQYF. CDR3 coding DNA: TGTGCCAGCAGCCAGTGGGGTTTACAGTCCTACGAGCAGTACTTC.

The rearrangement joins TRBV6-5 to TRBJ2-7, with 7 bases matching TRBD2. The CDR3 runs to 15 residues. Germline lookup yields CDR1 MNHEY and CDR2 SVGAGI. V shed 4 bases, J shed 4 bases, and the junction held 10 bases outside the gene matches. In nucleotides, the CDR3 is TGTGCCAGCAGTTTGGGGGGAGCGGGGAGGTACGAGCAGTACTTC. Amino acids: CASSLGGAGRYEQYF.

This sequence joins TRBV5-6 and TRBJ2-7; tentative D call: TRBD1 (6 bases). Trimming left V 7 bases short and J 7 bases short, with 24 bases between. Per the germline V gene, CDR1 is SGHDT and CDR2 is YYEEEE. The CDR3 totals 15 residues. The CDR3, as DNA: TGTGCCAGCCGCGAGGGACAAGGGATGCTACGGGAGCAGTACTTC. This translates into CASREGQGMLREQYF.

This chain uses TRBV28 with TRBJ1-2; D gene uncertain. The CDR3 spans 14 residues. Trimming stripped 2 bases from V and 8 bases from J, with 15 bases between. Germline assignment: CDR1 MDHEN and CDR2 SYDVKM. CDR3 sequence reads: CASSLRVGLSGYTF. The DNA for the CDR3 is TGTGCCAGCAGTTTAAGGGTAGGGCTCAGCGGCTACACCTTC.

This clone was found once. CDR3 DNA: TGTGCCATCAGTGCCGCCGGGACTAGAGACGACGAGCAGTACTTC. This translates into CAISAAGTRDDEQYF. The gene calls are TRBV10-3 and TRBJ2-7; the match to TRBD2 covers 8 bases. Trimming took 4 bases from V and 5 from J; bases not matched to a gene: 10. Germline V CDR1 and CDR2: ENHRY, SYGVKD. This CDR3 contains 15 residues.

This rearrangement joins TRBV7-9 to TRBJ2-1; 10 nucleotides agree with TRBD2. This CDR3 region has 15 residues. The V gene end was trimmed by 5 bases and the J gene end by 6 bases; junction bases not matched to a gene: 7. Germline CDR1 SEHNR, CDR2 FQNEAQ (reference sequence). CDR3 nucleotides: TGTGCCAGCAGCCCGACTGGGACTAGCGTCAATGAGCAGTTCTTC. Residues: CASSPTGTSVNEQFF.

The chain combines TRBV2 with TRBJ2-1, with TRBD1 matching over 7 bases. The V and J ends lost 3 bases and 8 bases, in that order; junction bases with no gene match: 4. This CDR3 contains 13 residues. Germline V gives CDR1 SNHLY, CDR2 FYNNEI. CDR3 protein: CASSEGRGYEQFF. The CDR3 coding sequence is TGTGCCAGCAGTGAGGGCAGGGGGTATGAGCAGTTCTTC.

The V call is TRBV5-4, the J call TRBJ2-7; no definite D call. The V and J ends lost 0 bases and 4 bases respectively, with 8 bases between them. CDR3 size: 13 residues. Germline V gene data show CDR1 as SGHNT and CDR2 as YYREEE (reference sequence). The CDR3 sequence is CASSLASGYEQYF. CDR3 nucleotides: TGTGCCAGCAGCTTGGCGTCCGGTTACGAGCAGTACTTC. The full variable domain, with the rest looked up from reference TRBV5-4 and TRBJ2-7, is ETGVTQSPTHLIKTRGQQVTLRCSSQSGHNTVSWYQQALGQGPQFIFQYYREEENGRGNFPPRFSGLQFPNYSSELNVNALELDDSALYLCASSLASGYEQYFGPGTRLTVT.

This chain joins TRBV27 and TRBJ2-7, with D perhaps TRBD1 (5 bases). The CDR3 loop spans 14 amino acids. In germline, CDR1 is MNHEY, CDR2 SMNVEV (reference sequence). V was trimmed by 2 bases and J by 2 bases, leaving 10 bases between them. CDR3 in DNA: TGTGCCAGCAGTTTAGCGACAGTCCCCTACGAGCAGTACTTC. This translates into CASSLATVPYEQYF.

The chain uses TRBV5-1 and TRBJ2-1; 9 bases align to TRBD2. After removal of 4 bases from V and 0 bases from J, the junction contained 5 bases not matched to a gene. This CDR3 region has 16 residues. Germline V lookup: CDR1 SGHRS, CDR2 YFSETQ. The CDR3 DNA reads TGCGCCAGCAGCCAACTAGCGGGCCCCTCCTACAATGAGCAGTTCTTC. Its translation: CASSQLAGPSYNEQFF.

The gene calls are TRBV18 and TRBJ1-2, with 7 nucleotides matching TRBD1. Germline lookup yields CDR1 KGHSH and CDR2 LQKENI. This CDR3 comprises 15 residues. J lost 10 bases, V lost 3 bases, and 14 bases had no gene match. CDR3 coding DNA: TGTGCCAGCTCACCCATACCGGGAACAGGGGAGGTCTACACCTTC. Amino acids: CASSPIPGTGEVYTF.

The V call is TRBV28, the J call TRBJ2-6; D uncertain. V lost 3 bases to trimming and J lost 0 bases, with 3 bases between them. In germline, CDR1 is MDHEN, CDR2 SYDVKM. The CDR3 sequence is 14 residues long. The CDR3 nucleotides read TGTGCCAGCAGTTTTCCCTCTGGGGCCAACGTCCTGACTTTC. It translates to CASSFPSGANVLTF.

The chain recombines TRBV14 with TRBJ2-1; perhaps TRBD1 as D (5 bases). The ends were cut back, 5 bases at V and 14 bases at J, with 22 bases in the middle. The germline V gene has CDR1 SGHDN and CDR2 FVKESK. CDR3 length: 14 residues. Here the CDR3 reads CASSASFVGAKKFF. The DNA for the CDR3 is TGTGCCAGCAGCGCCTCATTTGTTGGGGCCAAGAAGTTCTTC.

This chain joins TRBV19 and TRBJ1-5; 7 bases fit TRBD1. The V gene end was trimmed by 2 bases and the J gene end by 1 base; junction bases not matched to a gene: 2. The CDR3 loop spans 15 amino acids. Germline CDR1 is LNHDA and CDR2 is SQIVND (reference sequence). The CDR3 sequence is CASSILGQSNQPQHF. As DNA, the CDR3 is TGTGCCAGTAGTATACTGGGACAGAGCAATCAGCCCCAGCATTTT.